This TCR beta chain emerged from a study of T cells in pancreatic ductal adenocarcinoma. Here immunoSEQ multiplex PCR was the method, and the copy in TCRdb shows in-frame clones only, minus some. The top ten hold 2.5% to 3.5% of the sample, which has around 100,000 clones, nearly 95% seen once. Surgery without prior neoadjuvant therapy was the treatment of the selected pancreatic ductal adenocarcinoma patients. Trimming took off 7 bases at V and 6 bases at J, with 16 bases between the two ends. The CDR3 covers 14 residues. In germline, CDR1 is LNHDA, CDR2 SQIVND (reference sequence). Findings and limits, study-wide: No significant tumor-blood clonality difference; means were about 0.1 and 0.07. Enrichment of CD45RO+ effector over naive T cells in tumors may bias clonality. The resected cohort was biased toward the minority with early-stage disease. Blood had more productive templates and around 8.2-fold more unique clonotypes than tumor.

This clone is a singleton in its sample. Its antigen is undetermined. This receptor was taken from a human donor with pancreatic ductal adenocarcinoma. Sequenced sample: PBMCs. The chain combines TRBV19 with TRBJ1-5; the D gene is possibly TRBD1 (5 bases). CDR3 nucleotide sequence: TGTGCCAGTAAATCGTGGGGGGGGAGTCAGCCCCAGCATTTT. Its protein product is CASKSWGGSQPQHF.